These 24 T cell receptor beta chains were all obtained from the same sample, sequenced in a study of response to subunit inactivated influenza vaccine. Each CDR3 protein is one row after TCRdb ran MiXCR on the RT-PCR reads. The table shows 550,000 to 800,000 distinct CDR3 sequences, with 15% to 19% occurring only once. The specimen comprised PBMCs from blood, sampled 12 days after vaccination. The origin of the receptors is a man aged 50-59 years who received an inactivated influenza vaccine.

The chain combines TRBV6-5 with TRBJ2-5; D tentatively fits TRBD1 or TRBD2 (6 bases each). V was shortened by 2 bases and J by 5 bases, with 18 bases between the two germline ends. Germline CDR1 MNHEY, CDR2 SVGAGI. The CDR3 has 16 amino acids. DNA of the CDR3: TGTGCCAGCAGTTACGGAACTAGCAAAGGGGGGGAGACCCAGTACTTC. Protein sequence: CASSYGTSKGGETQYF.

This clonotype appeared a few times. V gene TRBV5-1 combines with J gene TRBJ1-2; D is unresolved. CDR3 length: 14 residues. V was cut by 2 bases and J by 2 bases, with 10 bases left in between. Germline V CDR1 and CDR2: SGHRS, YFSETQ. CDR3 bases: TGCGCCAGCAGCTTTCGAGAGCCCAACTATGGCTACACCTTC. Its translation: CASSFREPNYGYTF.

This clonotype was counted between two and nine times. The chain recombines TRBV28 with TRBJ2-7, with 12 bases aligning to TRBD1. Germline loops: CDR1 MDHEN, CDR2 SYDVKM. The CDR3 totals 14 residues. J was trimmed by 7 bases and V by 5 bases; bases with no gene match: 6. CDR3 sequence (DNA): TGTGCCAGCAGTCCGGGACAGGGGGCAAGTGAGCAGTACTTC. It yields the protein CASSPGQGASEQYF.

The V gene is TRBV20-1, the J gene TRBJ2-7; 10 bases align to TRBD2. V lost 6 bases and J lost 6; bases outside the gene matches: 14. There are 15 residues in the CDR3. The germline V gene encodes CDR1 DFQATT and CDR2 SNEGSKA (reference sequence). Here the CDR3 DNA reads TGCAGTGCCCTTGGCACTAGCGGGAAGGTAGGCGAGCAGTACTTC. It specifies CSALGTSGKVGEQYF.

This clonotype has only a few counts. The chain combines TRBV4-2 with TRBJ2-1; TRBD1 might be the D (5 bases). The CDR3 loop spans 15 amino acids. The germline V gene has CDR1 LGHNA and CDR2 YNFKEQ. Trimming took 1 base from V and 5 from J, leaving 12 bases between them. The CDR3 loop reads CASSQGGLGDNEQFF. Written as DNA, the CDR3 is TGTGCCAGCAGCCAAGGCGGTCTAGGGGACAATGAGCAGTTCTTC.

This chain connects TRBV28 to TRBJ2-7; D gene uncertain. Germline CDR1 and CDR2: MDHEN and SYDVKM. This CDR3 is 15 amino acids long. Trimming took off 1 base at V and 2 bases at J, with 12 bases between the two ends. The CDR3 coding sequence is TGTGCCAGCAGTTTATTTTTGGGCACAGCCTACGAGCAGTACTTC. It translates to CASSLFLGTAYEQYF. The complete variable domain, with remaining parts taken from reference TRBV28 and TRBJ2-7, reads DVKVTQSSRYLVKRTGEKVFLECVQDMDHENMFWYRQDPGLGLRLIYFSYDVKMKEKGDIPEGYSVSREKKERFSLILESASTNQTSMYLCASSLFLGTAYEQYFGPGTRLTVT.

The table lists this clonotype with a few counts. This chain uses TRBV2 with TRBJ2-2, with 13 bases identical to TRBD2. The V segment lost 7 bases and the J segment 5 bases; nucleotides outside the gene matches: 4. The CDR3 length is 15 residues. Germline V gene data show CDR1 as SNHLY and CDR2 as FYNNEI. The CDR3, as DNA: TGTGCCAGCATAGGGGGACTAGCGGGGACCGGGGAGCTGTTTTTT. Encoded protein: CASIGGLAGTGELFF.

The CDR3 loop reads CASSLTGQFNTEAFF. CDR3 nucleotides: TGTGCCAGCAGTTTAACCGGACAGTTTAACACTGAAGCTTTCTTT. The chain carries TRBV12-3 or TRBV12-4 and TRBJ1-1; weak D call: TRBD1 (6 bases). Trimming took 2 bases from V and 2 from J, leaving 12 bases between them. The CDR3 has 15 residues.

The chain couples TRBV29-1 to TRBJ1-1; no definite D call. The CDR3 runs to 11 residues. Germline CDR1 is SQVTM and CDR2 is ANQGSEA. The V and J ends lost 6 bases and 6 bases respectively, with 11 bases between them. This CDR3 is CSVIFRAEAFF. Written as DNA, the CDR3 is TGCAGCGTCATATTTCGCGCTGAAGCTTTCTTT.

The gene calls are TRBV10-3 and TRBJ2-5; D is perhaps TRBD1 (7 bases). The CDR3 runs to 14 residues. Trimming took off 6 bases at V and 5 bases at J, with 16 bases between the two ends. CDR1 is ENHRY, CDR2 SYGVKD, per germline. CDR3: CAIRAGGGRETQYF. As DNA, the CDR3 is TGTGCCATCAGGGCCGGAGGGGGCAGGGAGACCCAGTACTTC.

This clonotype has just a few counts. The chain recombines TRBV12-3 or TRBV12-4 with TRBJ2-7, with D possibly TRBD1 on 7 matching bases. The CDR3 totals 15 residues. V gave up 2 bases and J gave up 4 bases, with 15 bases separating them. The CDR3 loop reads CASSLSGGRLYEQYF. The DNA of the CDR3 is TGTGCCAGCAGTTTATCAGGGGGGCGCTTATACGAGCAGTACTTC.

This clonotype was counted at least ten times. The rearrangement links TRBV18 to TRBJ2-7, with 10 positions matching TRBD2. The junction had 2 bases not matched to a gene; V was cut back by 3 bases and J by 0 bases. CDR3 length: 15 amino acids. Germline V lookup: CDR1 KGHSH, CDR2 LQKENI. The chain's CDR3 is CASSPGLAASYEQYF. As DNA, the CDR3 is TGTGCCAGCTCACCTGGACTAGCGGCCTCCTACGAGCAGTACTTC. The full variable domain, in which reference TRBV18 and TRBJ2-7 provide the parts outside the CDR3, is NAGVMQNPRHLVRRRGQEARLRCSPMKGHSHVYWYRQLPEEGLKFMVYLQKENIIDESGMPKERFSAEFPKEGPSILRIQQVVRGDSAAYFCASSPGLAASYEQYFGPGTRLTVT.

The rearrangement joins TRBV29-1 to TRBJ2-1, with 14 bases identical to TRBD2. The CDR3 length is 17 residues. The V gene's germline CDR1 is SQVTM and CDR2 ANQGSEA. V trimming: 1 base; J trimming: 5 bases; junction bases outside the gene matches: 7. DNA of the CDR3: TGCAGCGTTGAAGCCGGGACTAGCGGGAGTATCCACAATGAGCAGTTCTTC. The encoded protein is CSVEAGTSGSIHNEQFF.

The sample holds many counts of this clonotype. V is TRBV12-3 or TRBV12-4 and J is TRBJ2-1; TRBD1 aligns across 7 bases. The V segment lost 5 bases and the J segment 11 bases; nucleotides outside the gene matches: 9. The CDR3 is 13 residues long. CDR3: CASSPKPGQKQFF. As DNA, the CDR3 is TGTGCCAGCAGTCCCAAACCGGGACAGAAGCAGTTCTTC.

J is TRBJ2-5 and V is TRBV23-1; 8 bases align to TRBD1. TRBV23-1 falls under the ORF class, with uncertain function. The CDR3 sequence is 18 residues long. J gave up 4 bases and V 4 bases, and 17 bases lay outside the gene matches. CDR3 in DNA: TGCGCCAGCAGTCGGACCGAGTGCGGGCCAGGGGGCCTAGAGACCCAGTACTTC. Its translation: CASSRTECGPGGLETQYF.

This clonotype has only a few counts. The chain combines TRBV27 with TRBJ1-5; the D gene is possibly TRBD1 (5 bases). The CDR3 is 15 amino acids. V lost 5 bases and J 3 bases, leaving 14 bases between the germline ends. CDR1 and CDR2 from the germline V gene are MNHEY and SMNVEV (reference sequence). CDR3 loop: CASSRAGGYNQPQHF. The CDR3 DNA sequence: TGTGCCAGCAGTCGCGCGGGGGGATACAATCAGCCCCAGCATTTT.

This clonotype has only a few counts. The chain couples TRBV5-6 to TRBJ1-4; 9 bases agree with TRBD1. V was clipped by 4 bases and J by 7 bases; unmatched bases: 11. This CDR3 has 16 residues. Germline V lookup: CDR1 SGHDT, CDR2 YYEEEE. The CDR3 sequence is CASSKMTGTGREKLFF. CDR3 DNA sequence: TGTGCCAGCAGCAAGATGACCGGGACAGGGCGTGAAAAACTGTTTTTT. Full variable domain (missing parts from reference TRBV5-6 and TRBJ1-4): DAGVTQSPTHLIKTRGQQVTLRCSPKSGHDTVSWYQQALGQGPQFIFQYYEEEERQRGNFPDRFSGHQFPNYSSELNVNALLLGDSALYLCASSKMTGTGREKLFFGSGTQLSVL.

The genes are TRBV3-1 and TRBJ1-5; tentatively, D is TRBD1 (6 bases). The V gene lost 2 bases and the J gene lost 4 bases, with 9 bases spanning the gap. The CDR3 covers 14 residues. Germline V lookup: CDR1 LGHDT, CDR2 YNNKEL (reference sequence). The CDR3 region is CASSQTGTNQPQHF. The CDR3 nucleotides read TGTGCCAGCAGCCAAACAGGGACGAATCAGCCCCAGCATTTT.

This clonotype has more than one count but fewer than ten. The rearrangement links TRBV7-9 to TRBJ2-2; no reliable D call. The germline V gene has CDR1 SEHNR and CDR2 FQNEAQ (reference sequence). CDR3 length equals 15 residues. Trimming removed 4 bases at V and 0 bases at J, with 9 bases between. CDR3 region: CASSSTWANTGELFF. In nucleotides, the CDR3 is TGTGCCAGCAGCTCGACTTGGGCGAACACCGGGGAGCTGTTTTTT.

The chain recombines TRBV5-1 with TRBJ2-7; TRBD2 matches 11 bases. J was trimmed by 3 bases and V by 4 bases; bases with no gene match: 3. CDR1 SGHRS and CDR2 YFSETQ come from the germline V gene. The CDR3 runs 14 residues. CDR3 nucleotide sequence: TGCGCCAGCAGCGGCGGGACTAGCGGCTACGAGCAGTACTTC. It specifies CASSGGTSGYEQYF.

The V gene is TRBV9, the J gene TRBJ2-3, with 14 nucleotides matching TRBD2. CDR1 is SGDLS and CDR2 is YYNGEE in the germline V gene. J gave up 9 bases and V 3 bases, and 12 bases lay outside the gene matches. This CDR3 is built from 17 residues. Here the CDR3 reads CASSAMTSGRVMGTQYF. CDR3 in DNA: TGTGCCAGCAGCGCAATGACTAGCGGGAGGGTTATGGGGACGCAGTATTTT. Based on the CDR3 plus reference TRBV9 and TRBJ2-3, the full variable domain is DSGVTQTPKHLITATGQRVTLRCSPRSGDLSVYWYQQSLDQGLQFLIQYYNGEERAKGNILERFSAQQFPDLHSELNLSSLELGDSALYFCASSAMTSGRVMGTQYFGPGTRLTVL.

This clonotype has a handful of counts. The V call is TRBV7-2, the J call TRBJ2-1, with a weak D call TRBD2 (6 bases). The germline V gene has CDR1 SGHTA and CDR2 FQGNSA. V was clipped by 0 bases and J by 4 bases, with 13 bases between them. The CDR3 has 16 amino acids. CDR3 amino acids: CASSLAGRGPYNEQFF. CDR3 nucleotides: TGTGCCAGCAGCTTAGCAGGGCGGGGCCCTTACAATGAGCAGTTCTTC.

This clonotype was counted only a few times. The rearrangement joins TRBV11-2 to TRBJ2-2; D perhaps matches TRBD2 (6 bases). Germline CDR1 and CDR2: SGHAT and FQNNGV. V gave up 7 bases and J gave up 1 base, with 10 bases separating them. The CDR3 sequence is 14 residues long. CDR3 DNA sequence: TGTGCCAGCACCAGAGCGGGGAACACCGGGGAGCTGTTTTTT. Translated, it gives CASTRAGNTGELFF.

Ten or more counts support this clonotype. The chain links TRBV5-1 to TRBJ2-7; TRBD1 aligns across 8 bases. This CDR3 comprises 13 residues. The germline V gene encodes CDR1 SGHRS and CDR2 YFSETQ. The trim removed 4 bases at V and 2 bases at J, leaving 2 bases unmatched. As DNA, the CDR3 is TGCGCCAGCAGCCAGGGACAGGCCTACGAGCAGTACTTC. It specifies CASSQGQAYEQYF.